One and the same sample provided the 17 T cell receptor beta chains below, sequenced in a study of blood T cell repertoires in COVID-19. The method was immunoSEQ multiplex PCR; TCRdb's version includes in-frame clones alone and lacks a portion of them. This sample has roughly 190,000 clones, with 84% found just once. The material sequenced was peripheral blood. These receptors originate from a human donor in a cohort sampled during active COVID-19.

The V gene is TRBV30, the J gene TRBJ1-5, with TRBD1 matching over 7 bases. Germline trimming cut 2 bases from V and 6 bases from J; bases unmatched to any gene: 13. The germline V gene has CDR1 GTSNPN and CDR2 SVGIG (reference sequence). This CDR3 spans 16 amino acids. CDR3 nucleotide sequence: TGTGCCTGGAGTCCCCCAGGGGGGCCGTGGGGTCAGCCCCAGCATTTT. Its protein product is CAWSPPGGPWGQPQHF. The complete variable domain, with remaining parts taken from reference TRBV30 and TRBJ1-5, reads SQTIHQWPATLVQPVGSPLSLECTVEGTSNPNLYWYRQAAGRGLQLLFYSVGIGQISSEVPQNLSASRPQDRQFILSSKKLLLSDSGFYLCAWSPPGGPWGQPQHFGDGTRLSIL.

This chain connects TRBV7-2 to TRBJ2-7; no clear D gene. Trimming removed 2 bases at V and 6 bases at J, with 14 bases between. Germline V gene sequence: CDR1 SGHTA, CDR2 FQGNSA. The CDR3 totals 14 residues. The CDR3 sequence is CASSLMGPSGEQYF. The CDR3, as DNA: TGTGCCAGCAGCTTAATGGGCCCATCCGGCGAGCAGTACTTC.

The CDR3 coding sequence is TGTGCCAGCAGTTCGGGACAGAAAACCGGGGAGCTGTTTTTT. Residues: CASSSGQKTGELFF. The chain recombines TRBV6-5 with TRBJ2-2; TRBD1 aligns across 7 bases. Losses at the gene ends were 4 bases for V and 5 bases for J; bases not matched to a gene: 4. Germline V lookup: CDR1 MNHEY, CDR2 SVGAGI. The CDR3 spans 14 residues.

There are a few counts of this clone. The chain employs TRBV5-4 and TRBJ2-5; possible D gene TRBD1, 5 bases. This CDR3 comprises 13 residues. Germline V gene sequence: CDR1 SGHNT, CDR2 YYREEE (reference sequence). V was cut by 1 base and J by 7 bases, with 11 bases left in between. The CDR3 protein is CASSLQGSPTQYF. CDR3 in DNA: TGTGCCAGCAGCTTGCAGGGAAGTCCGACCCAGTACTTC.

The chain joins TRBV2 to TRBJ2-3, with a possible D match to TRBD1 (6 bases). V lost 6 bases to trimming and J lost 6 bases, with 19 bases between them. Germline values: CDR1 SNHLY, CDR2 FYNNEI. The length of the CDR3 is 15 residues. Here the CDR3 DNA reads TGTGCCAGCAGACCAGGGGTCCAACGGCTCGATACGCAGTATTTT. Amino acid sequence: CASRPGVQRLDTQYF.

This clone was detected only a few times. The chain recombines TRBV11-2 with TRBJ1-2; D is undetermined. In germline, CDR1 is SGHAT, CDR2 FQNNGV. V was cut by 0 bases and J by 4 bases, with 9 bases left in between. The CDR3 is made up of 14 amino acids. The CDR3 reads CASSLDRVGYGYTF. The CDR3 bases are TGTGCCAGCAGCTTAGATCGGGTTGGCTATGGCTACACCTTC.

The V and J genes are TRBV10-3 and TRBJ1-2; no reliable D call. Trimming stripped 2 bases from V and 5 bases from J, with 15 bases between. Per the germline V gene, CDR1 is ENHRY and CDR2 is SYGVKD. The CDR3 is 15 residues long. DNA for the CDR3: TGTGCCATCAGTGAGGGCCTGACCGGGATATATGGCTACACCTTC. Amino acids: CAISEGLTGIYGYTF.

The rearrangement uses TRBV11-1 and TRBJ2-1, with D possibly TRBD1 on 5 matching bases. V lost 5 bases, J lost 1 base, and 12 bases lay in between. Germline V gene data show CDR1 as SGHAT and CDR2 as FQDESV (reference sequence). This CDR3 has 15 amino acids. The CDR3 spells CASSRRRVSYNEQFF. Here the CDR3 DNA reads TGTGCCAGCAGCCGTCGCAGGGTATCCTACAATGAGCAGTTCTTC.

This clone was seen just once. The chain couples TRBV5-1 to TRBJ2-7; D call uncertain. This CDR3 has 12 amino acids. The germline V gene encodes CDR1 SGHRS and CDR2 YFSETQ. The V gene lost 3 bases and the J gene lost 6 bases, with 10 bases spanning the gap. The CDR3 reads CASSYRVCEQYV. CDR3 in DNA: TGCGCCAGCAGCTACCGGGTCTGCGAGCAGTACGTC.

V is TRBV9 and J is TRBJ1-3; D is unclear. This CDR3 comprises 14 residues. CDR1 and CDR2 from the germline V gene are SGDLS and YYNGEE. V gave up 5 bases and J gave up 0 bases, with 9 bases separating them. CDR3 sequence: CASSRSHSGNTIYF. The CDR3, as DNA: TGTGCCAGCAGTAGAAGTCACTCTGGAAACACCATATATTTT.

CDR3 nucleotides: TGTGCCAGCTCCGGAGACTACTCCTCTTCCTACGAGCAGTACTTC. Its translation is CASSGDYSSSYEQYF. This rearrangement joins TRBV18 to TRBJ2-7; weak D call: TRBD2 (5 bases). V lost 6 bases and J 1 base, leaving 16 bases between the germline ends. The CDR3 totals 15 residues. CDR1 and CDR2 (germline): KGHSH, LQKENI.

V usage is TRBV5-1 and J usage is TRBJ2-2; TRBD2 aligns across 10 bases. The CDR3 totals 18 residues. Germline trimming cut 1 base from V and 2 bases from J; bases unmatched to any gene: 8. Looked up from germline, CDR1 is SGHRS and CDR2 is YFSETQ. The CDR3 region is CASSLFQAGGYNTGELFF. The CDR3 DNA is TGCGCCAGCAGCTTGTTTCAAGCGGGAGGGTATAACACCGGGGAGCTGTTTTTT.

The chain carries TRBV6-5 and TRBJ1-3; 7 positions agree with TRBD1. The CDR3 consists of 13 residues. V trimming: 8 bases; J trimming: 0 bases; junction bases outside the gene matches: 1. CDR1 is MNHEY, CDR2 SVGAGI, per germline. CDR3 bases: TGTGCCAGCGACAGGGTCTCTGGAAACACCATATATTTT. Its translation: CASDRVSGNTIYF.

CDR3 DNA: TGTGCCAGCAGCTCGGGAGGAGGTTCTTACTATGGCTACACCTTC. Translation: CASSSGGGSYYGYTF. This chain connects TRBV7-2 to TRBJ1-2; no clear D gene. From germline, CDR1 is SGHTA and CDR2 FQGNSA. Trimming took off 4 bases at V and 3 bases at J, with 15 bases between the two ends. The CDR3 is made up of 15 amino acids.

The chain links TRBV7-9 to TRBJ1-1; D might be TRBD1 (6 bases). Trimming took 5 bases from V and 3 from J, leaving 10 bases between them. This CDR3 spans 13 amino acids. Germline CDR1 and CDR2: SEHNR and FQNEAQ (reference sequence). CDR3 nucleotides: TGTGCCAGCAGCCGACAGGCAGACACTGAAGCTTTCTTT. This codes for CASSRQADTEAFF.

The V gene is TRBV5-1, the J gene TRBJ2-2; 7 bases map to TRBD2. Germline V CDR1 and CDR2: SGHRS, YFSETQ. CDR3 length equals 15 residues. V shed 2 bases, J shed 4 bases, and the junction held 5 bases outside the gene matches. CDR3 protein: CASSLAGSSTGELFF. The CDR3 nucleotides are TGCGCCAGCAGCTTAGCGGGGTCGAGCACCGGGGAGCTGTTTTTT. Variable domain in full (rest from reference TRBV5-1 and TRBJ2-2): KAGVTQTPRYLIKTRGQQVTLSCSPISGHRSVSWYQQTPGQGLQFLFEYFSETQRNKGNFPGRFSGRQFSNSRSEMNVSTLELGDSALYLCASSLAGSSTGELFFGEGSRLTVL.

The chain joins TRBV2 to TRBJ1-1; a weak D match, TRBD1 (5 bases). CDR3 length: 16 residues. Looked up from germline, CDR1 is SNHLY and CDR2 is FYNNEI. Trimming stripped 4 bases from V and 4 bases from J, with 19 bases between. CDR3 loop: CASSAYFRRGGTEAFF. CDR3 in DNA: TGTGCCAGCAGTGCGTATTTTAGGAGGGGAGGCACTGAAGCTTTCTTT.